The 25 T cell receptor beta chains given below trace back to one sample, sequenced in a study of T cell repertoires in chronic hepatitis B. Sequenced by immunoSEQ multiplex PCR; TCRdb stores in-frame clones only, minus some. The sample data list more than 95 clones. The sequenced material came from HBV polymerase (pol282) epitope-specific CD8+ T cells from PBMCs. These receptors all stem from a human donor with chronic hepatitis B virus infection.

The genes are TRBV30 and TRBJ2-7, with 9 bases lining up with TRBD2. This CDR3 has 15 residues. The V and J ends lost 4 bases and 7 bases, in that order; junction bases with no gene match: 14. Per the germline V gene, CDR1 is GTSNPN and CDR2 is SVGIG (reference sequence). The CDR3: CAWIPAGGAPWEQYF. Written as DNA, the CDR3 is TGTGCCTGGATCCCCGCGGGGGGGGCCCCCTGGGAGCAGTACTTC.

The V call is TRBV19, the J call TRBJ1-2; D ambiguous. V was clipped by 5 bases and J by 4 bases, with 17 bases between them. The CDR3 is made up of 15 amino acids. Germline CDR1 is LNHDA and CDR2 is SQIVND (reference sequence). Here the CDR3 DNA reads TGTGCCAGTAGTGACTCAAATCGAAAGACCTATGGCTACACCTTC. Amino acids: CASSDSNRKTYGYTF. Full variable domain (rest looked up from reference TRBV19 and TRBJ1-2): DGGITQSPKYLFRKEGQNVTLSCEQNLNHDAMYWYRQDPGQGLRLIYYSQIVNDFQKGDIAEGYSVSREKKESFPLTVTSAQKNPTAFYLCASSDSNRKTYGYTFGSGTRLTVV.

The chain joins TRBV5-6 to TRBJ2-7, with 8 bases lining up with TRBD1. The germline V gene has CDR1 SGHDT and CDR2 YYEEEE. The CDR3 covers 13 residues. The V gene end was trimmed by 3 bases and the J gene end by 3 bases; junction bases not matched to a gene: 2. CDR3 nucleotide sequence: TGTGCCAGCAGCTCCACAGGGGGCTACGAGCAGTACTTC. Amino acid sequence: CASSSTGGYEQYF.

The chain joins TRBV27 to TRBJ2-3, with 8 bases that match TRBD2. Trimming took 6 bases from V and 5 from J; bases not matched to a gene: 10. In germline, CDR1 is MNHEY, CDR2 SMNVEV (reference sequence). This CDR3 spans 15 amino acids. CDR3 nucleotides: TGTGCCAGCAGCCCTCCTACGGGAGGGATAGATACGCAGTATTTT. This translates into CASSPPTGGIDTQYF.

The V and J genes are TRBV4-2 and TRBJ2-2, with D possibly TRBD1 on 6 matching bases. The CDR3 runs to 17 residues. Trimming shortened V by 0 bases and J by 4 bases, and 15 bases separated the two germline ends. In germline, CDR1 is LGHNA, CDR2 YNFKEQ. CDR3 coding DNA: TGTGCCAGCAGCCAAGATGAGGGGGTTCGACTCACCGGGGAGCTGTTTTTT. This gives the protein CASSQDEGVRLTGELFF.

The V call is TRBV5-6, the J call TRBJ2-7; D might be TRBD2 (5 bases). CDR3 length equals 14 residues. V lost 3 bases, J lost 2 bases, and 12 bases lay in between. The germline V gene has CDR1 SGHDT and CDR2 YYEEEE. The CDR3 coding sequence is TGTGCCAGCAGCTGGAACCCGAGGGCCTACGAGCAGTACTTC. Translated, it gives CASSWNPRAYEQYF.

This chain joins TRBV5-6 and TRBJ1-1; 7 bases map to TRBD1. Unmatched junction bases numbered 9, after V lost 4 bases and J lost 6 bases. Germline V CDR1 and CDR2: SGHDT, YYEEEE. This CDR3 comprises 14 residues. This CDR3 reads CASSHGTAPSEAFF. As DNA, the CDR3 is TGTGCCAGCAGCCATGGGACAGCCCCGTCTGAAGCTTTCTTT.

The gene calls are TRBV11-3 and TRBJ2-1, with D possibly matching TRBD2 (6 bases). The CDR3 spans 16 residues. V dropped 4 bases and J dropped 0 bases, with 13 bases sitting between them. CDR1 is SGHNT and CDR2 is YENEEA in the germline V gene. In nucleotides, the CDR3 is TGTGCCAGCAGCTCGAGGACTACCGGCTCCTACAATGAGCAGTTCTTC. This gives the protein CASSSRTTGSYNEQFF.

The CDR3 DNA is TGTGCCAGCAGGGCTAGCGAATACAATGAGCAGTTCTTC. It specifies CASRASEYNEQFF. The chain employs TRBV11-2 and TRBJ2-1, with D possibly matching TRBD2 (6 bases). Per germline, CDR1 SGHAT and CDR2 FQNNGV. V gave up 6 bases and J gave up 4 bases, with 10 bases separating them. The CDR3 contains 13 residues.

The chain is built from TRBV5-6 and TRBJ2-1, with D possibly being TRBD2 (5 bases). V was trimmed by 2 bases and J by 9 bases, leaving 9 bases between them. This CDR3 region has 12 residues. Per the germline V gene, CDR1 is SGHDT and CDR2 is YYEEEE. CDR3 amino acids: CASSFTSSEQFF. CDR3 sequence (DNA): TGTGCCAGCAGCTTTACTAGTAGTGAGCAGTTCTTC.

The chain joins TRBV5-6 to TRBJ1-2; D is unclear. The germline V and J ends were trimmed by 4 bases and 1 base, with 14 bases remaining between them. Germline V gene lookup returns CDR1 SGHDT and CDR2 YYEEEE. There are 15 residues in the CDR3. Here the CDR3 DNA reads TGTGCCAGCAGCGCCTGGACGGCGCGTAACTATGGCTACACCTTC. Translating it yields CASSAWTARNYGYTF.

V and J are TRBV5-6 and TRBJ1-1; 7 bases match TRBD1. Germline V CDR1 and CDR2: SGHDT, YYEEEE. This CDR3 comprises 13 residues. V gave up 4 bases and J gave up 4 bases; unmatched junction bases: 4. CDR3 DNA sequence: TGTGCCAGCAGCCCGACAGGGAGCACTGAAGCTTTCTTT. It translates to CASSPTGSTEAFF.

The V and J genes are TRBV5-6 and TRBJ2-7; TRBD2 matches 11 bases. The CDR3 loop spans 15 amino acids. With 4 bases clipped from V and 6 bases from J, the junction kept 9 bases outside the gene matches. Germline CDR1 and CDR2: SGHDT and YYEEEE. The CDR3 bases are TGTGCCAGCAGCGCCACTAGCGGGAGATGGCCCGAGCAGTACTTC. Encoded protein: CASSATSGRWPEQYF.

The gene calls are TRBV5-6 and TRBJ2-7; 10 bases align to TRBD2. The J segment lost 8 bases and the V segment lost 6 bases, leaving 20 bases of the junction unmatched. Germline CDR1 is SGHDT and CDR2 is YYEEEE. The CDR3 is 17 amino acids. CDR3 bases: TGTGCCAGCACCCAGGCCTATGGGAGCGGGAGGGCCATAAAGCAGTACTTC. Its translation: CASTQAYGSGRAIKQYF.

CDR3 DNA: TGTGCCAGCAGCTTGGTTGGGGGAATAAACATTCAGTACTTC. The encoded protein is CASSLVGGINIQYF. This chain joins TRBV5-6 and TRBJ2-4; D tentatively reads TRBD1 or TRBD2 (5 bases each). The germline V and J ends were trimmed by 0 bases and 6 bases, with 10 bases remaining between them. This CDR3 comprises 14 residues. Germline V gives CDR1 SGHDT, CDR2 YYEEEE. Variable domain in full (rest from reference TRBV5-6 and TRBJ2-4): DAGVTQSPTHLIKTRGQQVTLRCSPKSGHDTVSWYQQALGQGPQFIFQYYEEEERQRGNFPDRFSGHQFPNYSSELNVNALLLGDSALYLCASSLVGGINIQYFGAGTRLSVL.

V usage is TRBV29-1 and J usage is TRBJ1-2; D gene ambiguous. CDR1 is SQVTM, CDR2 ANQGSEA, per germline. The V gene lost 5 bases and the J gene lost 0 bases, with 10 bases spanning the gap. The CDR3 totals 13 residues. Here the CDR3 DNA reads TGCAGCGTTATCCGGGGTTCTAACTATGGCTACACCTTC. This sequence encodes CSVIRGSNYGYTF.

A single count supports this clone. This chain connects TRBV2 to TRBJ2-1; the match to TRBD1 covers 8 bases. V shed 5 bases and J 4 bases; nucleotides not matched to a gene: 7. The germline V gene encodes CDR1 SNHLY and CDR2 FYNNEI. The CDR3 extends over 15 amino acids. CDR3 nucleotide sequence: TGTGCCAGCAGTCAATCGGGACAGGCATACAATGAGCAGTTCTTC. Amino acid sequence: CASSQSGQAYNEQFF. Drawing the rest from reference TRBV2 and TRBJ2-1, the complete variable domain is EPEVTQTPSHQVTQMGQEVILRCVPISNHLYFYWYRQILGQKVEFLVSFYNNEISEKSEIFDDQFSVERPDGSNFTLKIRSTKLEDSAMYFCASSQSGQAYNEQFFGPGTRLTVL.

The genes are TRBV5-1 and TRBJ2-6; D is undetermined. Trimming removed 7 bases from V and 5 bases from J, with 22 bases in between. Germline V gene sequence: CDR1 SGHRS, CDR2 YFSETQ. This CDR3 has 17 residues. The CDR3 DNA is TGCGCCAGCCCTGTCTATCGGTTCACAAGTCGGGCCAACGTCCTGACTTTC. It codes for CASPVYRFTSRANVLTF. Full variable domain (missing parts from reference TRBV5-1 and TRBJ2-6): KAGVTQTPRYLIKTRGQQVTLSCSPISGHRSVSWYQQTPGQGLQFLFEYFSETQRNKGNFPGRFSGRQFSNSRSEMNVSTLELGDSALYLCASPVYRFTSRANVLTFGAGSRLTVL.

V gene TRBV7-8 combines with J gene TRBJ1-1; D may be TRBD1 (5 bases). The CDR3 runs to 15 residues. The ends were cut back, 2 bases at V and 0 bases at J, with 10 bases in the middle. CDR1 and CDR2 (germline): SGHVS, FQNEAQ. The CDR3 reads CASSLYEGMNTEAFF. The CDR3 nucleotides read TGTGCCAGCAGCTTATACGAGGGGATGAACACTGAAGCTTTCTTT. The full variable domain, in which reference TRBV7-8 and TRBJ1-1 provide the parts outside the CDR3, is GAGVSQSPRYKVAKRGQDVALRCDPISGHVSLFWYQQALGQGPEFLTYFQNEAQLDKSGLPSDRFFAERPEGSVSTLKIQRTQQEDSAVYLCASSLYEGMNTEAFFGQGTRLTVV.

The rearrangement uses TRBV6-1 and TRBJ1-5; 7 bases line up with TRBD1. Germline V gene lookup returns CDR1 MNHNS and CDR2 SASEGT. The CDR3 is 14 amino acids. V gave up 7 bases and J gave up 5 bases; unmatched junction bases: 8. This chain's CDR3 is CASKKGQFDQPQHF. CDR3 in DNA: TGTGCCAGCAAGAAGGGACAGTTTGATCAGCCCCAGCATTTT.

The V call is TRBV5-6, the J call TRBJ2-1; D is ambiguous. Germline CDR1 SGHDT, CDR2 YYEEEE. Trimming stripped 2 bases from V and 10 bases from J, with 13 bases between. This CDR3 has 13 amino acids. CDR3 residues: CASSFFSKEEQFF. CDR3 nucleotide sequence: TGTGCCAGCAGCTTTTTTTCTAAGGAGGAGCAGTTCTTC.

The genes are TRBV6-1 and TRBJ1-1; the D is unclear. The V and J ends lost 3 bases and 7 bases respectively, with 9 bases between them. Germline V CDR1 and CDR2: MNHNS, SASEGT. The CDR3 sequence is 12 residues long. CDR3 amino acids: CASSEFVGEAFF. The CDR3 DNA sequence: TGTGCCAGCAGTGAGTTCGTCGGTGAAGCTTTCTTT.

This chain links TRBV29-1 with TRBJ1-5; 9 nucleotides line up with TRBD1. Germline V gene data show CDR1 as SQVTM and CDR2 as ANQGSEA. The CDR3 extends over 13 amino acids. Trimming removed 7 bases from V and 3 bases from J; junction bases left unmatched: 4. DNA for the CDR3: TGCAGCGCTGGGACAGGGCTCAATCAGCCCCAGCATTTT. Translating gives CSAGTGLNQPQHF.

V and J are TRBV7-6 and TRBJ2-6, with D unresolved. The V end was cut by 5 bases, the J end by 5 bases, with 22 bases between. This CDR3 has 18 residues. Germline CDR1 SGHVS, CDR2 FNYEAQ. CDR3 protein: CASSGPRESQSRANVLTF. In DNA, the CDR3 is TGTGCCAGCAGCGGCCCGCGTGAATCACAAAGTCGGGCCAACGTCCTGACTTTC.

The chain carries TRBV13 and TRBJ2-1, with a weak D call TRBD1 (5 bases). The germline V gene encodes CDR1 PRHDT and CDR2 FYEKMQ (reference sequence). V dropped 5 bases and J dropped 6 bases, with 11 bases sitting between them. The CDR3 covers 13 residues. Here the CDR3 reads CASSQRGSNEQFF. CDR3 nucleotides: TGTGCCAGCAGCCAAAGGGGTTCCAATGAGCAGTTCTTC.